These 26 T cell receptor beta chains originate from one sample sequenced in a study of blood T cell repertoires in COVID-19 (dated by TCRdb to the early 2020s). Preparation of the library involved the immunoSEQ multiplex PCR assay. Sourced from immuneACCESS, this table was stored by TCRdb with only in-frame sequences that have V and J called. A share of the clones is absent; for the studies checked, an unresolved V gene accounts for under half, and the remainder has no known explanation. This sample is represented by 200,000 to 250,000 clones; almost 85% of them were singletons. The top ten clones comprise approximately 8% of the sample. Sequenced material: peripheral blood. These receptor sequences come from a woman aged 50 to 60 with active or convalescent COVID-19.

The chain has TRBV20-1 and TRBJ2-7, with D tentatively TRBD1 (6 bases). The CDR3 contains 11 residues. Germline values: CDR1 DFQATT, CDR2 SNEGSKA (reference sequence). Trimming pared 0 bases from V and 7 bases from J, leaving 7 bases between. CDR3 sequence reads: CSARDQGEQYF. CDR3 nucleotides: TGCAGTGCTAGAGATCAGGGGGAGCAGTACTTC.

The CDR3 sequence is CASSPLQGNYGYTF. CDR3 DNA: TGTGCCAGCAGCCCCCTGCAGGGGAACTATGGCTACACCTTC. The chain employs TRBV5-4 and TRBJ1-2, with D perhaps matching TRBD1 (6 bases). CDR1 and CDR2 from the germline V gene are SGHNT and YYREEE (reference sequence). The CDR3 is made up of 14 amino acids. Between the trimmed V and J ends, which lost 4 bases and 2 bases, there was a span of 12 bases.

This clone was seen once. CDR3 sequence reads: CATSNAGPLNTGELFF. In DNA, the CDR3 is TGCGCCACCTCGAACGCGGGACCCTTGAACACCGGGGAGCTGTTTTTT. The chain uses TRBV5-1 and TRBJ2-2; D may be TRBD2 (6 bases). The CDR3 covers 16 residues. The ends were cut back, 9 bases at V and 1 base at J, with 19 bases in the middle. CDR1 and CDR2 (germline): SGHRS, YFSETQ.

This chain connects TRBV7-3 to TRBJ2-1; TRBD2 might be the D (5 bases). The CDR3 is 13 residues long. CDR1 and CDR2 from the germline V gene are SGHTA and FQGTGA. Trimming removed 5 bases from V and 12 bases from J, with 17 bases in between. Here the CDR3 reads CASSIARESPQFF. DNA of the CDR3: TGTGCCAGCAGCATAGCAAGGGAGTCCCCGCAGTTCTTC.

This chain connects TRBV28 to TRBJ1-5; the match to TRBD1 covers 8 bases. Per the germline V gene, CDR1 is MDHEN and CDR2 is SYDVKM. J lost 8 bases, V lost 11 bases, and 17 bases had no gene match. The CDR3 consists of 15 residues. For the CDR3, the DNA is TGTGCCTCTGCCATGAACAGGGGGAAAATGGAGCCCCAGCATTTT. This encodes CASAMNRGKMEPQHF.

The V gene is TRBV5-1, the J gene TRBJ2-5; weak D call: TRBD1 (7 bases). Germline V gene sequence: CDR1 SGHRS, CDR2 YFSETQ. Trimming pared 5 bases from V and 5 bases from J, leaving 25 bases between. CDR3 size: 17 residues. The CDR3 DNA sequence: TGCGCCAGCAGACCCGGGACAGCTAGCGTGGAGGGGGAGACCCAGTACTTC. Its protein is CASRPGTASVEGETQYF.

The genes are TRBV2 and TRBJ1-2; 12 nucleotides match TRBD1. CDR3 size: 15 residues. Looked up from germline, CDR1 is SNHLY and CDR2 is FYNNEI. V was clipped by 7 bases and J by 5 bases; unmatched bases: 8. The CDR3 region has the DNA TGTGCCAGCACGGGACAGGGGGCTCTCTCATATGGCTACACCTTC. It codes for CASTGQGALSYGYTF.

V usage is TRBV10-2 and J usage is TRBJ2-6; tentatively, D is TRBD2 (7 bases). The V and J ends lost 5 bases and 8 bases respectively, with 16 bases between them. The CDR3 is 15 residues long. The germline V gene has CDR1 WSHSY and CDR2 SAAADI. In DNA form, the CDR3 reads TGCGCCAGCAGTACCCCGGGGGGCAGAACCAACGTCCTGACTTTC. This encodes CASSTPGGRTNVLTF.

This chain joins TRBV12-3 or TRBV12-4 and TRBJ2-3, with D unclear. This CDR3 contains 13 residues. Trimming left V 2 bases short and J 5 bases short, with 8 bases between. The CDR3 sequence is CASSLSPGDTQYF. In nucleotides, the CDR3 is TGTGCCAGCAGTTTAAGTCCGGGAGATACGCAGTATTTT.

The chain carries TRBV19 and TRBJ2-1; D is unclear. This CDR3 has 15 amino acids. V dropped 5 bases and J dropped 2 bases, with 13 bases sitting between them. Germline V gene sequence: CDR1 LNHDA, CDR2 SQIVND (reference sequence). The CDR3, as DNA: TGTGCCAGTAGTGCCGCTAGACGAACCTACAATGAGCAGTTCTTC. Encoded protein: CASSAARRTYNEQFF.

The chain is built from TRBV3-1 (or the pseudogene TRBV3-2) and TRBJ2-4; no clear D gene. V was shortened by 3 bases and J by 7 bases, with 10 bases between the two germline ends. The CDR3 runs 13 residues. Germline V gene data show CDR1 as LGHDT and CDR2 as YNNKEL (reference sequence). The CDR3 loop is CASSHRGANIQYF. The CDR3 DNA follows: TGTGCCAGCAGCCACCGCGGAGCCAACATTCAGTACTTC.

The chain employs TRBV12-5 and TRBJ2-3, with D maybe TRBD1 (7 bases). Germline V gene data show CDR1 as LGHNT and CDR2 as FRNRAP. This CDR3 has 14 amino acids. V was trimmed by 7 bases and J by 4 bases, leaving 15 bases between them. CDR3 bases: TGTGCTAGTGCCGGGCAGGGGGGTGCAGATACGCAGTATTTT. Translating gives CASAGQGGADTQYF. The variable domain in full, completed from reference TRBV12-5 and TRBJ2-3, reads DARVTQTPRHKVTEMGQEVTMRCQPILGHNTVFWYRQTMMQGLELLAYFRNRAPLDDSGMPKDRFSAEMPDATLATLKIQPSEPRDSAVYFCASAGQGGADTQYFGPGTRLTVL.

The V and J genes are TRBV5-6 and TRBJ1-3; TRBD1 is a possible D gene (6 bases). The CDR3 covers 15 residues. Germline V lookup: CDR1 SGHDT, CDR2 YYEEEE. V was shortened by 4 bases and J by 2 bases, with 13 bases between the two germline ends. The CDR3: CASSPVGGPGNTIYF. The DNA of the CDR3 is TGTGCCAGCAGCCCCGTCGGGGGGCCTGGAAACACCATATATTTT.

The CDR3 region has the DNA TGTGCCAGCAGCGTAGGCGGGGGTCCCGAGCAGTACTTC. Encoded protein: CASSVGGGPEQYF. This chain uses TRBV9 with TRBJ2-7; 7 bases fit TRBD2. Trimming took 0 bases from V and 6 from J; bases not matched to a gene: 3. Germline V gene lookup returns CDR1 SGDLS and CDR2 YYNGEE. The CDR3 totals 13 residues.

The chain combines TRBV10-3 with TRBJ1-2, with TRBD1 as a possible D gene (5 bases). CDR1 is ENHRY and CDR2 is SYGVKD in the germline V gene. This CDR3 comprises 14 residues. The V gene lost 3 bases and the J gene lost 6 bases, with 14 bases spanning the gap. This CDR3 is CAISEPQAFDGYTF. The DNA of the CDR3 is TGTGCCATCAGTGAACCACAGGCATTTGATGGCTACACCTTC.

This chain links TRBV5-4 with TRBJ1-1; 8 bases map to TRBD1. CDR1 SGHNT and CDR2 YYREEE come from the germline V gene (reference sequence). Unmatched junction bases numbered 12, after V lost 1 base and J lost 4 bases. The CDR3 runs to 17 residues. The CDR3 sequence is CASSLRQGANSVTEAFF. The CDR3 nucleotides read TGTGCCAGCAGCTTGAGGCAGGGGGCTAATTCGGTCACTGAAGCTTTCTTT.

The rearrangement uses TRBV18 and TRBJ2-1, with a weak D call TRBD2 (5 bases). The CDR3 sequence is 14 residues long. Trimming stripped 2 bases from V and 1 base from J, with 6 bases between. Germline CDR1 and CDR2: KGHSH and LQKENI. The chain's CDR3 is CASSPGGSYNEQFF. CDR3 DNA: TGTGCCAGCTCACCAGGAGGATCCTACAATGAGCAGTTCTTC. Full variable domain (missing parts from reference TRBV18 and TRBJ2-1): NAGVMQNPRHLVRRRGQEARLRCSPMKGHSHVYWYRQLPEEGLKFMVYLQKENIIDESGMPKERFSAEFPKEGPSILRIQQVVRGDSAAYFCASSPGGSYNEQFFGPGTRLTVL.

This clone was counted between two and nine times. The chain couples TRBV25-1 to TRBJ2-3, with 9 bases matching TRBD2. The CDR3 is 14 residues long. J gave up 4 bases and V 8 bases, and 7 bases lay outside the gene matches. Germline V gene sequence: CDR1 MGHDK, CDR2 SYGVNS. CDR3 DNA sequence: TGTGCCAGCGCCCCAAGCGGGGGGTCAGATACGCAGTATTTT. As protein: CASAPSGGSDTQYF.

The chain links TRBV7-9 to TRBJ2-7; D perhaps matches TRBD2 (5 bases). V gave up 1 base and J gave up 6 bases, with 10 bases separating them. This CDR3 region has 13 residues. In germline, CDR1 is SEHNR, CDR2 FQNEAQ (reference sequence). The CDR3 loop reads CASSLGAGGEQYV. DNA of the CDR3: TGTGCCAGCAGCTTAGGGGCAGGAGGCGAGCAGTACGTC.

With respect to this clone: Other nucleotide sequences from this sample produce the same CDR3. As DNA, the CDR3 is TGTGCCAGCAGTCGGGACAGAGCTAACTATGGCTACACCTTC. Translation gives CASSRDRANYGYTF. The rearrangement links TRBV6-5 to TRBJ1-2; 7 nucleotides agree with TRBD1. J was trimmed by 0 bases and V by 5 bases; bases with no gene match: 3. Germline CDR1 and CDR2: MNHEY and SVGAGI. The length of the CDR3 is 14 residues.

The table lists this clone with a count of one. Different DNA sequences within this sample yield the same CDR3. CDR3: CASSLGRAGNTIYF. The CDR3, as DNA: TGTGCCAGCAGTTTGGGGCGCGCTGGAAACACCATATATTTT. The rearrangement joins TRBV27 to TRBJ1-3, with D perhaps TRBD1 (5 bases). The CDR3 is 14 residues long. The germline CDR1 and CDR2 sequences are MNHEY and SMNVEV (reference sequence). V was clipped by 3 bases and J by 2 bases, with 8 bases between them.

The chain has TRBV29-1 and TRBJ2-2, with 7 bases identical to TRBD1. Germline CDR1 reads SQVTM; CDR2 reads ANQGSEA. The CDR3 has 12 amino acids. The V gene end was trimmed by 6 bases and the J gene end by 3 bases; junction bases not matched to a gene: 1. The CDR3, as DNA: TGCAGCGTAACAGGGGACACCGGGGAGCTGTTTTTT. Translation gives CSVTGDTGELFF.

By its share, this clone is large. This chain joins TRBV7-2 and TRBJ1-1; D is undetermined. The CDR3 is made up of 14 amino acids. The V end lost 3 bases, the J end lost 2 bases, and 10 bases lay between the germline ends. Germline lookup yields CDR1 SGHTA and CDR2 FQGNSA. CDR3 coding DNA: TGTGCCAGCAGCTTGTACGCAGTAAACACTGAAGCTTTCTTT. This gives the protein CASSLYAVNTEAFF.

The rearrangement joins TRBV7-9 to TRBJ2-3, with a tentative D call TRBD2 (7 bases). The CDR3 totals 17 residues. Germline assignment: CDR1 SEHNR and CDR2 FQNEAQ (reference sequence). Trimming left V 1 base short and J 3 bases short, with 17 bases between. CDR3 region: CASSLGYGGAGTDTQYF. The CDR3 nucleotides are TGTGCCAGCAGCTTAGGCTATGGGGGGGCAGGAACAGATACGCAGTATTTT.

V gene TRBV7-2 combines with J gene TRBJ2-5, with TRBD2 identical over 12 bases. Per the germline V gene, CDR1 is SGHTA and CDR2 is FQGNSA. J lost 7 bases, V lost 2 bases, and 11 bases had no gene match. CDR3 length: 17 residues. The CDR3 nucleotides read TGTGCCAGCAGCTTACCGGGACTAGCGGGTCTTAGGGGGACCCAGTACTTC. Protein product: CASSLPGLAGLRGTQYF. The full variable domain, its missing parts supplied by reference TRBV7-2 and TRBJ2-5, is GAGVSQSPSNKVTEKGKDVELRCDPISGHTALYWYRQSLGQGLEFLIYFQGNSAPDKSGLPSDRFSAERTGGSVSTLTIQRTQQEDSAVYLCASSLPGLAGLRGTQYFGPGTRLLVL.

The rearrangement uses TRBV30 and TRBJ2-1; possibly TRBD2 for D (5 bases). CDR3 size: 15 residues. V gave up 0 bases and J gave up 4 bases, with 13 bases separating them. Germline V gives CDR1 GTSNPN, CDR2 SVGIG (reference sequence). The CDR3 coding sequence is TGTGCCTGGAGTGTACGAGGGCGGCCTTACAATGAGCAGTTCTTC. As protein: CAWSVRGRPYNEQFF.